The source of this TCR beta chain is a study of T-cell memory formation after mild COVID-19. Overall study findings and caveats: Among clones peaking at day 37 in the second wave, SARS-CoV-2 specificity remained unconfirmed. Clones that shrank (day 15 to 85) were balanced CD4/CD8, whereas later expanders leaned CD4+.

One entry per CDR3 protein, called by TCRdb with MiXCR from the 5' RACE reads. Here the sample spans 300,000 to 400,000 distinct CDR3 sequences, roughly 15% being singletons. This clonotype rates as medium-sized. As yet, its antigen is unknown. Deletions cut 6 bases from V and 6 bases from J, with 20 bases between. This CDR3 comprises 15 residues. Per germline, CDR1 MNHEY and CDR2 SVGAGI. The rearrangement uses TRBV6-5 and TRBJ1-2, with D perhaps TRBD1 (5 bases). The sequence came from a man aged 18 to 29 who had mild COVID-19 (a few samples of this study predate the infection). Cell type and time point are not known. Sequences were obtained from PBMCs or a T cell subset sorted from them (not recorded which). CDR3 nucleotide sequence: TGTGCCAGCAGCCTATACACCGGGACCCCTAATGGCTACACCTTC. Translated, it gives CASSLYTGTPNGYTF.